Shown below are 29 T cell receptor beta chains from a single sample sequenced in a study of PD-L1 blockade in urothelial cancer. Sequencing used immunoSEQ multiplex PCR; TCRdb keeps in-frame clones, though not all of them. The table has tens of thousands of clones, 90% seen once. The time point: pretreatment peripheral blood. This specimen consisted of PBMCs, obtained around atezolizumab (anti-PD-L1) treatment. These receptors were obtained from a man between 60 and 75 years old with urothelial cancer.

This clone was seen only a few times. The chain joins TRBV19 to TRBJ2-5; D might be TRBD1 (5 bases). V lost 10 bases and J 1 base, leaving 10 bases between the germline ends. The CDR3 runs to 12 residues. The V gene's germline CDR1 is LNHDA and CDR2 SQIVND (reference sequence). DNA for the CDR3: TGTGCCACTACGGACACCCAAGAGACCCAGTACTTC. It specifies CATTDTQETQYF.

The genes are TRBV5-1 and TRBJ2-3, with 7 bases that match TRBD1. V shed 4 bases, J shed 4 bases, and the junction held 9 bases outside the gene matches. Germline V gene lookup returns CDR1 SGHRS and CDR2 YFSETQ. CDR3 length: 15 residues. CDR3 residues: CASSPTGERPDTQYF. The CDR3 DNA follows: TGCGCCAGCAGCCCCACAGGGGAAAGGCCAGATACGCAGTATTTT.

V and J are TRBV9 and TRBJ2-1, with 12 positions matching TRBD2. CDR1 SGDLS and CDR2 YYNGEE come from the germline V gene. The trim removed 0 bases at V and 0 bases at J, leaving 4 bases unmatched. CDR3 length: 18 residues. CDR3 DNA sequence: TGTGCCAGCAGCGTAGAAGCTAGCGGGGGGGGCTCCTACAATGAGCAGTTCTTC. Its translation: CASSVEASGGGSYNEQFF.

This clone was seen just once. This rearrangement joins TRBV10-3 to TRBJ2-3; D remains unclear. Between the trimmed V and J ends, which lost 8 bases and 0 bases, there was a span of 18 bases. The CDR3 runs 16 residues. The germline V gene has CDR1 ENHRY and CDR2 SYGVKD. CDR3 sequence (DNA): TGTGCCATCCGTCCTGAAGTTCCTAGGAGCACAGATACGCAGTATTTT. This codes for CAIRPEVPRSTDTQYF.

The chain couples TRBV5-1 to TRBJ2-5, with D tentatively TRBD1 (5 bases). This CDR3 region has 15 residues. Germline CDR1 and CDR2: SGHRS and YFSETQ. Trimming cost V 0 bases and J 2 bases, with 11 bases left between them. CDR3 amino acids: CASSLAGQVQETQYF. For the CDR3, the DNA is TGCGCCAGCAGCTTGGCCGGACAAGTTCAAGAGACCCAGTACTTC.

This chain connects TRBV7-2 to TRBJ2-2; 7 bases are a match to TRBD2. Germline values: CDR1 SGHTA, CDR2 FQGNSA. This CDR3 has 14 residues. V lost 7 bases to trimming and J lost 4 bases; unmatched junction nucleotides: 6. CDR3 loop: CASTMGGSTGELFF. The CDR3 nucleotides are TGTGCCAGCACCATGGGAGGGAGCACCGGGGAGCTGTTTTTT.

The chain employs TRBV4-1 and TRBJ2-1; maybe TRBD2 (5 bases). Germline assignment: CDR1 MGHRA and CDR2 YSYEKL. The length of the CDR3 is 15 residues. Between the trimmed V and J ends, which lost 0 bases and 11 bases, there was a span of 17 bases. For the CDR3, the DNA is TGCGCCAGCAGCCAAGAATGGGCCTCGTCGGGGAAGCAGTTCTTC. Translated, it gives CASSQEWASSGKQFF.

This clone was seen once. V gene TRBV30 combines with J gene TRBJ1-6, with 7 positions matching TRBD1. Germline V CDR1 and CDR2: GTSNPN, SVGIG (reference sequence). This CDR3 is built from 13 residues. V shed 0 bases and J 13 bases; nucleotides not matched to a gene: 6. CDR3 coding DNA: TGTGCCTGGAGTGTAAGTCAGGGGGGCCCCCTCCACTTT. Its translation: CAWSVSQGGPLHF.

This clone was seen a single time. The chain couples TRBV6-6 to TRBJ2-3; possibly TRBD1 for D (6 bases). Trimming cost V 5 bases and J 3 bases, with 12 bases left between them. The CDR3 totals 14 residues. Per germline, CDR1 MNHNY and CDR2 SVGAGI (reference sequence). This CDR3 reads CASSGTKGTDTQYF. CDR3 DNA: TGTGCCAGCAGTGGGACAAAGGGGACAGATACGCAGTATTTT.

The chain combines TRBV19 with TRBJ1-1; D call uncertain. The CDR3 length is 11 residues. Trimming shortened V by 3 bases and J by 8 bases, and 7 bases separated the two germline ends. CDR1 is LNHDA, CDR2 SQIVND, per germline (reference sequence). The CDR3 DNA reads TGTGCCAGTAGTATTTTGGCAGAAGCTTTCTTT. Translation gives CASSILAEAFF.

The chain links TRBV2 to TRBJ2-5; 12 bases fit TRBD2. This CDR3 comprises 15 residues. Germline CDR1 is SNHLY and CDR2 is FYNNEI. J lost 2 bases, V lost 6 bases, and 4 bases had no gene match. CDR3 sequence reads: CASSGLAGRQETQYF. The CDR3 nucleotides read TGTGCCAGCAGCGGACTAGCGGGGAGGCAAGAGACCCAGTACTTC.

The chain uses TRBV5-4 and TRBJ2-7, with 7 nucleotides matching TRBD1. The germline V gene has CDR1 SGHNT and CDR2 YYREEE (reference sequence). The junction had 12 bases not matched to a gene; V was cut back by 6 bases and J by 3 bases. There are 15 residues in the CDR3. The CDR3 DNA sequence: TGTGCCAGCACCCTCAGAGGGGGCGCGGGCTACGAGCAGTACTTC. This codes for CASTLRGGAGYEQYF. Full variable domain (remainder filled in from reference TRBV5-4 and TRBJ2-7): ETGVTQSPTHLIKTRGQQVTLRCSSQSGHNTVSWYQQALGQGPQFIFQYYREEENGRGNFPPRFSGLQFPNYSSELNVNALELDDSALYLCASTLRGGAGYEQYFGPGTRLTVT.

This clone was observed a single time. The CDR3: CSATLSGKQFF. DNA of the CDR3: TGCAGTGCTACACTTAGCGGAAAGCAGTTCTTC. The chain is built from TRBV20-1 and TRBJ2-1, with a tentative D call TRBD2 (6 bases). The CDR3 runs to 11 residues. V was clipped by 4 bases and J by 11 bases, with 12 bases between them. Per germline, CDR1 DFQATT and CDR2 SNEGSKA (reference sequence).

This chain links TRBV27 with TRBJ2-3; TRBD2 aligns across 7 bases. The germline V gene has CDR1 MNHEY and CDR2 SMNVEV (reference sequence). CDR3 length: 13 residues. The V and J ends lost 6 bases and 6 bases, in that order; junction bases with no gene match: 6. CDR3: CASSIAGADTQYF. CDR3 in DNA: TGTGCCAGCAGCATAGCGGGTGCGGATACGCAGTATTTT.

This clone was counted once. V gene TRBV7-9 combines with J gene TRBJ2-7; 8 bases line up with TRBD1. Germline CDR1 reads SEHNR; CDR2 reads FQNEAQ (reference sequence). Germline trimming cut 0 bases from V and 5 bases from J; bases unmatched to any gene: 6. The CDR3 spans 15 residues. The CDR3, as DNA: TGTGCCAGCAGCTTAGCTAGGACAGGGTTCGACGAGCAGTACTTC. Translation gives CASSLARTGFDEQYF.

This chain links TRBV18 with TRBJ1-5; D unclear. Germline lookup yields CDR1 KGHSH and CDR2 LQKENI. This CDR3 spans 14 amino acids. Trimming pared 6 bases from V and 4 bases from J, leaving 13 bases between. DNA for the CDR3: TGTGCCAGCTCCGATAGCGGCCTTAATCAGCCCCAGCATTTT. Translation gives CASSDSGLNQPQHF.

This clone was detected once. The chain has TRBV29-1 and TRBJ2-1, with D possibly TRBD2 on 7 matching bases. There are 14 residues in the CDR3. CDR1 and CDR2 (germline): SQVTM, ANQGSEA. Trimming removed 8 bases from V and 3 bases from J, with 17 bases in between. The chain's CDR3 is CSSGAGADYNEQFF. CDR3 nucleotide sequence: TGCAGCTCTGGGGCGGGGGCCGACTACAATGAGCAGTTCTTC.

The chain joins TRBV6-1 to TRBJ2-4, with TRBD2 matching 8 bases. CDR1 MNHNS and CDR2 SASEGT come from the germline V gene. The trim removed 8 bases at V and 0 bases at J, leaving 3 bases unmatched. CDR3 length: 14 amino acids. For the CDR3, the DNA is TGTGCCAGCGGACTAGCAGTAGCCAAAAACATTCAGTACTTC. Translated, it gives CASGLAVAKNIQYF.

The genes are TRBV11-3 and TRBJ2-1, with 7 nucleotides matching TRBD1. V lost 5 bases to trimming and J lost 4 bases; unmatched junction nucleotides: 5. The CDR3 sequence is 14 residues long. Germline V gene sequence: CDR1 SGHNT, CDR2 YENEEA. Written as DNA, the CDR3 is TGTGCCAGCAGCCCCGGGACAGAATACAATGAGCAGTTCTTC. This codes for CASSPGTEYNEQFF.

Remarks on this clone: The junction differs from germline at one of its ends, possibly a read error. This chain connects TRBV9 to TRBJ2-1, with D unclear. This CDR3 region has 15 residues. Germline-derived CDR1 and CDR2 are SGDLS and YYNGEE. CDR3 sequence: CASSVGPGTYSEQFF. As DNA, the CDR3 is TGTGCCAGCAGCGTAGGCCCCGGTACCTACAGTGAGCAGTTCTTC. The variable domain in full, completed from reference TRBV9 and TRBJ2-1, reads DSGVTQTPKHLITATGQRVTLRCSPRSGDLSVYWYQQSLDQGLQFLIQYYNGEERAKGNILERFSAQQFPDLHSELNLSSLELGDSALYFCASSVGPGTYSEQFFGPGTRLTVL.

V is TRBV15 and J is TRBJ2-3; 12 positions agree with TRBD2. Germline CDR1 and CDR2: LNHNV and YYDKDF (reference sequence). This CDR3 spans 16 amino acids. With V trimmed by 1 base and J by 4 bases, 3 bases remained unmatched. CDR3 nucleotide sequence: TGTGCCACCAGCAGAGGACTAGCGGGGGTGTCAGATACGCAGTATTTT. The encoded protein is CATSRGLAGVSDTQYF.

The chain employs TRBV9 and TRBJ1-2; possible D gene TRBD1, 6 bases. The CDR3 extends over 13 amino acids. V gave up 2 bases and J gave up 4 bases, with 9 bases separating them. Looked up from germline, CDR1 is SGDLS and CDR2 is YYNGEE. The CDR3 reads CASSVTGFYGYTF. CDR3 in DNA: TGTGCCAGCAGCGTGACAGGTTTCTATGGCTACACCTTC.

The chain uses TRBV20-1 and TRBJ2-3; unclear D gene. The CDR3 contains 11 residues. Trimming shortened V by 2 bases and J by 4 bases, and 4 bases separated the two germline ends. Germline values: CDR1 DFQATT, CDR2 SNEGSKA (reference sequence). The CDR3 spells CSARPADTQYF. DNA of the CDR3: TGCAGTGCTAGACCGGCAGATACGCAGTATTTT.

The gene calls are TRBV4-3 and TRBJ2-1; 11 positions match TRBD2. This CDR3 has 16 residues. CDR1 is LGHNA and CDR2 is YSLEER in the germline V gene. Trimming cost V 4 bases and J 9 bases; bases outside gene matches: 11. The CDR3 loop reads CASSPFGSGGAGEQFF. The CDR3 nucleotides read TGCGCCAGCAGCCCCTTTGGTAGCGGGGGGGCCGGTGAGCAGTTCTTC.

The chain combines TRBV19 with TRBJ1-4, with a tentative D call TRBD1 (6 bases). Germline V gives CDR1 LNHDA, CDR2 SQIVND (reference sequence). Between the trimmed V and J ends, which lost 3 bases and 6 bases, there was a span of 11 bases. The CDR3 is 14 amino acids. The CDR3 loop is CASSIGGGDEKLFF. The CDR3 DNA sequence: TGTGCCAGTAGTATTGGGGGGGGCGATGAAAAACTGTTTTTT. The full variable domain, rest sourced from reference TRBV19 and TRBJ1-4, is DGGITQSPKYLFRKEGQNVTLSCEQNLNHDAMYWYRQDPGQGLRLIYYSQIVNDFQKGDIAEGYSVSREKKESFPLTVTSAQKNPTAFYLCASSIGGGDEKLFFGSGTQLSVL.

This rearrangement joins TRBV2 to TRBJ2-7, with TRBD1 as a possible D gene (5 bases). In germline, CDR1 is SNHLY, CDR2 FYNNEI. CDR3 size: 13 residues. V was shortened by 3 bases and J by 3 bases, with 9 bases between the two germline ends. The CDR3 protein is CASSDPRDYEQYF. In nucleotides, the CDR3 is TGTGCCAGCAGTGATCCCAGGGACTACGAGCAGTACTTC.

A word on this clone: The same CDR3 is also encoded by other DNA sequences in this sample. The chain is built from TRBV4-1 and TRBJ2-7, with D perhaps TRBD2 (7 bases). V was clipped by 4 bases and J by 4 bases, with 23 bases between them. Germline V lookup: CDR1 MGHRA, CDR2 YSYEKL. CDR3 length: 17 amino acids. The DNA of the CDR3 is TGCGCCAGCAGCCCAAATGGGGGGGCGGTGGAGGGATACGAGCAGTACTTC. Protein product: CASSPNGGAVEGYEQYF.

This clone was counted a single time. This rearrangement joins TRBV30 to TRBJ2-2; 7 positions agree with TRBD2. Germline V gene lookup returns CDR1 GTSNPN and CDR2 SVGIG (reference sequence). Unmatched junction bases numbered 3, after V lost 1 base and J lost 4 bases. The CDR3 runs 14 residues. CDR3 in DNA: TGTGCCTGGAGTGGTCTAGCGGTCACCGGGGAGCTGTTTTTT. Amino acids: CAWSGLAVTGELFF.

This clone appeared a single time. V and J are TRBV4-2 and TRBJ2-5, with 10 positions matching TRBD2. CDR3 size: 16 residues. The germline V gene encodes CDR1 LGHNA and CDR2 YNFKEQ. V shed 4 bases and J 7 bases; nucleotides not matched to a gene: 12. In DNA form, the CDR3 reads TGTGCCAGCAGCCGAGACAAAGCGGGGGGGCTGGGGACCCAGTACTTC. It translates to CASSRDKAGGLGTQYF.